A selection of T cell receptor beta chains follows, all from one sample in a study of T-cell reconstitution after alpha-beta-depleted transplantation in children. From the PCR reads, TCRdb called clonotypes with MiXCR, one entry per CDR3 protein. The table has just under 250,000 distinct CDR3 sequences, over 20% seen once; the top ten hold less than 3.5%. The starting material was PBMCs, obtained before TCRalphabeta/CD19-depleted stem cell transplant. These receptors were collected from a girl aged 2-10 years with Fanconi anemia, due to receive a stem cell transplant. CDR3s include the opening cysteine and the closing phenylalanine or tryptophan.

>TRBJ1-4|TRBV7-6
CASSSTGTPDEKLFF
>TRBJ2-4|TRBV6-2/TRBV6-3
CASSYRGLAKNIQYF
>TRBJ2-7|TRBV6-4
CASSYQAGHYEQYF
>TRBJ2-1|TRBV21-1
CASSKSGTSGRAPGFSSYNEQFF
>TRBJ2-2|TRBV12-3/TRBV12-4
CASSFPGGVTGELFF
>TRBJ2-3|TRBV2
CASGDRVPTDTQYF
>TRBJ2-3|TRBV10-3
CAISGGLNTDTQYF
>TRBJ1-2|TRBV29-1
CSVRDRVYGYIF
>TRBJ2-1|TRBV29-1
CSYGTDYNEQFF
>TRBJ2-1|TRBV20-1
CSARDRSYNEQFF
>TRBJ2-7|TRBV20-1
CSAQGLAYEQYF
>TRBJ1-2|TRBV29-1
CSVGNRDSNYGYTF
>TRBJ2-1|TRBV5-1
CASSLGQRTYNEQFF
>TRBJ2-7|TRBV9
CASNYFGSGF
>TRBJ2-1|TRBV7-8
CASSLLGQGNNEQFF
>TRBJ2-1|TRBV20-1
CSARDLRVGTWDEQFF
>TRBJ2-1|TRBV20-1
CSPKRGGYNEQFF
>TRBJ2-4|TRBV29-1
CSGTGTGTNIQYF
>TRBJ2-3|TRBV2
CASSEVSGGVTDTQYF
>TRBJ1-3|TRBV2
CASSAWRTGNTIYF
>TRBJ2-1|TRBV10-1
CASSELPRSNEQFF
>TRBJ2-1|TRBV20-1
CSASRYREDNEQFF
>TRBJ1-4|TRBV12-3/TRBV12-4
CASSLSQANEKLFF
>TRBJ2-5|TRBV29-1
CSVTGTQETQYF
>TRBJ1-5|TRBV12-3/TRBV12-4
CASRLTGGGNQPQHF
>TRBJ2-1|TRBV20-1
CSARISGGAWNEQFF
>TRBJ2-4|TRBV29-1
CSVALTVPSGGIAKNIQYF
>TRBJ2-2|TRBV29-1
CSVVVGGELFF
>TRBJ1-5|TRBV28
CASSFSSVSVWDQPQHF
>TRBJ2-1|TRBV25-1
CASSGGGVPYNEQFF
>TRBJ2-5|TRBV20-1
CSARDPIRGQGFRETQYF
>TRBJ2-6|TRBV7-3
CASSLLGQIGGANVLTF
>TRBJ2-5|TRBV20-1
CSALQPLETQYF
>TRBJ1-2|TRBV29-1
CSVPDRGAKGYTF
>TRBJ2-2|TRBV18
CASSPEQAGAANTGELFF
>TRBJ2-3|TRBV10-3
CAISAESTDTQYF
>TRBJ2-1|TRBV24-1
CATSDLRTYNEQFF